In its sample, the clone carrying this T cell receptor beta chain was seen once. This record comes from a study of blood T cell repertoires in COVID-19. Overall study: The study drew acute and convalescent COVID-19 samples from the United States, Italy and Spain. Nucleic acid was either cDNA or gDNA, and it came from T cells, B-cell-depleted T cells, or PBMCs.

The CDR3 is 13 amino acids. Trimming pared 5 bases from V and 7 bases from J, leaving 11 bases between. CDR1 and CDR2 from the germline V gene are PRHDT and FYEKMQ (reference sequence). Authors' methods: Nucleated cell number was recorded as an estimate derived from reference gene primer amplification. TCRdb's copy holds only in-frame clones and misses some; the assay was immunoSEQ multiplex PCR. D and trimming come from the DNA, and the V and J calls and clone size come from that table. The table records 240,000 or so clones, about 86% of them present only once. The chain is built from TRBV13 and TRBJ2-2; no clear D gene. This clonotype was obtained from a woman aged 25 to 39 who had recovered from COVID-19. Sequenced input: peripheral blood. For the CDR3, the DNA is TGTGCCAGCAGCCACGAGGTCCGCGGGGAGCTGTTTTTT. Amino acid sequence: CASSHEVRGELFF.